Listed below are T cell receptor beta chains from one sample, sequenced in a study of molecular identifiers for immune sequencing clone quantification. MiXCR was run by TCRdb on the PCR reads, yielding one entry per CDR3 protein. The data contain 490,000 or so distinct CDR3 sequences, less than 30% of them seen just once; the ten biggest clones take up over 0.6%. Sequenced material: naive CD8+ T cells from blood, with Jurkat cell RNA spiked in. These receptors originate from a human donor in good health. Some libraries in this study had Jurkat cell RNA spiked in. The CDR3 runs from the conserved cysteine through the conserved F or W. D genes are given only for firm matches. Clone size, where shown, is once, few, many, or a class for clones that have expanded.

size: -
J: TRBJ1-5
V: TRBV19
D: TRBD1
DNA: TGTGCCTGTAAACAGGACAGGAATAGCAATCAGCCCCAGCATTTT
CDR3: CACKQDRNSNQPQHF

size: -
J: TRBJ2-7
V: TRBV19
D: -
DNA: TGTGCCAGTAGTATAGGGTCGGCAGCAACCTACGAGCAGTACTTC
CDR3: CASSIGSAATYEQYF

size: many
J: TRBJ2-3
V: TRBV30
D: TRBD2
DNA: TGTGCCTGGAGTGGGGGTACCCAACAGGCCCTAGCGGGGATCACAGATACGCAGTATTTT
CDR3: CAWSGGTQQALAGITDTQYF

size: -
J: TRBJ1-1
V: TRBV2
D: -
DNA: TGTGCCAGCAGGCTGACGGGACATCTGAACACTGAAGCTTTCTTT
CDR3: CASRLTGHLNTEAFF

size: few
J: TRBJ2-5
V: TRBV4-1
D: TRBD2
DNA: TGCGCCAGCAGCCAAGTTTCTAGCGGAAGACAAGAGACCCAGTACTTC
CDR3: CASSQVSSGRQETQYF

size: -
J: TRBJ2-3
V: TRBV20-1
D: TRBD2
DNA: TGCAGTGCGTCCTCTAGCGGGCCTGCTAGCACAGATACGCAGTATTTT
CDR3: CSASSSGPASTDTQYF

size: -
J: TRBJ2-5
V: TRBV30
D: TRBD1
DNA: TGTGCCTGGACGCCGGGACAGGGGCGGGAGACCCAGTACTTC
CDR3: CAWTPGQGRETQYF

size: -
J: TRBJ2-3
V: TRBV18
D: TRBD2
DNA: TGTGCCAGCTCGTCGCGGGGGGATGGCACAGATACGCAGTATTTT
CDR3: CASSSRGDGTDTQYF

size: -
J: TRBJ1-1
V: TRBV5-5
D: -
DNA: TGTGCCAGCAGCTTGGGCCCTCGATTAACTGAAGCTTTCTTT
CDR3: CASSLGPRLTEAFF

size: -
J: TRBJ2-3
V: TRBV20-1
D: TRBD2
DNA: TGCAGTGCTAGCGCCCCCACTAGCGGCCCAAGCACAGATACGCAGTATTTT
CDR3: CSASAPTSGPSTDTQYF

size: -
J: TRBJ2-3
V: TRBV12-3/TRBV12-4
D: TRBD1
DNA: TGTGCCAGCACCAAGGGGGCGGGCAGCACAGATACGCAGTATTTT
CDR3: CASTKGAGSTDTQYF

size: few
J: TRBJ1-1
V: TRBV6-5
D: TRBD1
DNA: TGTGCCAGCAGGACCGGGACAGGGGCCTTGAACACTGAAGCTTTCTTT
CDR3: CASRTGTGALNTEAFF

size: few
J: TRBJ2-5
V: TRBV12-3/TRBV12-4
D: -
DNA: -
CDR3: CASSFYVGPEETQYF

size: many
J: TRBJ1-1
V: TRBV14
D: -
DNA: TGTGCCAGCAGCCCATACACGGCAAGTGACACTGAAGCTTTCTTT
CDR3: CASSPYTASDTEAFF

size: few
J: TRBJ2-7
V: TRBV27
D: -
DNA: TGTGCCAGCAGTTCCCTAGGGCCTAAGGGTTACGAGCAGTACTTC
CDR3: CASSSLGPKGYEQYF

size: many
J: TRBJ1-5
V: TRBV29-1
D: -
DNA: TGCAGCGTTTCCTGGGCAGGGATCGGTCAGCCCCAGCATTTT
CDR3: CSVSWAGIGQPQHF

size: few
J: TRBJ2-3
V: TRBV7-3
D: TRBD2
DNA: TGTGCCAGCAGCTTAGGGACTAGCGAGGTAACAGATACGCAGTATTTT
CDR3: CASSLGTSEVTDTQYF

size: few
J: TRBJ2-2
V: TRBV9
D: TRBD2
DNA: TGTGCCAGCAGCGTAGATAGCGGGAGAAAGTTGGGGACCGGGGAGCTGTTTTTT
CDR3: CASSVDSGRKLGTGELFF

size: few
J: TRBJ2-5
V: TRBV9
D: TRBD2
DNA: TGTGCCAGCAGCTTCAGCGGGGGGATCCAGTACTTC
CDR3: CASSFSGGIQYF

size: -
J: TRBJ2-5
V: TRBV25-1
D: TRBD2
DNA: TGTGCCAGCAGGGGATCTTGGGGGGGGGAGACCCAGTACTTC
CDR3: CASRGSWGGETQYF

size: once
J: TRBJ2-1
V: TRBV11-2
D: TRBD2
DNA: TGTGCCAGCAGCCAGGAGCTAGCGGGGGTGCTTGTAGAGCAGTTCTTC
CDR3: CASSQELAGVLVEQFF

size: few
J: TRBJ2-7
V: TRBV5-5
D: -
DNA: TGTGCCAGCAGCTGGGGCCGGGGGTACGAGCAGTACTTC
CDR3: CASSWGRGYEQYF

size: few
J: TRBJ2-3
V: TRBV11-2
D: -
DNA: TGTGCCAGCAGCCCCCGGGACCACACAGATACGCAGTATTTT
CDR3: CASSPRDHTDTQYF

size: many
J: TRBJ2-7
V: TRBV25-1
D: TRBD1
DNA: TGTGCCAGCATTTCTACCGGGACAGGCTACGAGCAGTACTTC
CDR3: CASISTGTGYEQYF

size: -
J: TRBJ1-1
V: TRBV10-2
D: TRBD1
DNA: TGCGCCAGCATTGGACAGGGGAACACTGAAGCTTTCTTT
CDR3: CASIGQGNTEAFF

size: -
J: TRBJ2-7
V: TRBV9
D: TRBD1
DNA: TGTGCCAGCAGTTCCGGACAGGGCTTAGCGTACGAGCAGTACTTC
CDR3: CASSSGQGLAYEQYF

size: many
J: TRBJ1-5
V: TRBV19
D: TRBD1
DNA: TGTGCCAGTAGTAAAGGGGGCTTAAGCAATCAGCCCCAGCATTTT
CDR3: CASSKGGLSNQPQHF

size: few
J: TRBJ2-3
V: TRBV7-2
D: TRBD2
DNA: TGTGCCAGCAGCTGGACTAGCGTTAGCACAGATACGCAGTATTTT
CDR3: CASSWTSVSTDTQYF

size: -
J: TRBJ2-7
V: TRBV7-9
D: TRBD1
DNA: TGTGCCAGCAGCTCCGACAGGGGGTTCTACGAGCAGTACTTC
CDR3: CASSSDRGFYEQYF

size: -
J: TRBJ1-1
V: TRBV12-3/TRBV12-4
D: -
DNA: TGTGCCAGCGGTTTGAGGGGTGACACTGAAGCTTTCTTT
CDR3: CASGLRGDTEAFF

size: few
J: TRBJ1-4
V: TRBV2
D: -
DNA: TGTGCCAGCAGTGATGGAAACGAAAAACTGTTTTTT
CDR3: CASSDGNEKLFF

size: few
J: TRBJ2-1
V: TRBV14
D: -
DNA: TGTGCCAGCAGCCAAAAGGGACGTCATAGCTCCTACAATGAGCAGTTCTTC
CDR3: CASSQKGRHSSYNEQFF

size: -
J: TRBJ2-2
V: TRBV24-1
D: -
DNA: TGTGCCACCAGTCGGGAAGGGACCGGGGAGCTGTTTTTT
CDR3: CATSREGTGELFF

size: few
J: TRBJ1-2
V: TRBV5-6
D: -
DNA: TGTGCCAGCAGCCCCCTTATGCCTGTTTCCTATGGCTACACCTTC
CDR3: CASSPLMPVSYGYTF

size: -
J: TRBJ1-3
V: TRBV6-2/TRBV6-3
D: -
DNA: TGTGCCAGCAAAGGACGCGCCGACCAAAACACCATATATTTT
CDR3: CASKGRADQNTIYF

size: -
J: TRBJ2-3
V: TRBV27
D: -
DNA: TGTGCCAGCAGTTACTTGGGAGGGGGGTATCGTGACACAGATACGCAGTATTTT
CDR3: CASSYLGGGYRDTDTQYF

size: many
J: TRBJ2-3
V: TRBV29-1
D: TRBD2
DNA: TGCAGCGTTGGGTTCTGGGGGACTAGCGGGGGCTACACAGATACGCAGTATTTT
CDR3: CSVGFWGTSGGYTDTQYF

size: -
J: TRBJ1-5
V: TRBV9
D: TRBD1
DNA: TGTGCCAGCGGCGCCGAGGGGGCGAATAATCAGCCCCAGCATTTT
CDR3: CASGAEGANNQPQHF

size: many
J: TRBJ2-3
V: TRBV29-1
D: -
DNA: TGCAGCGCCCAGCGTGGAGCCACAGATACGCAGTATTTT
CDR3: CSAQRGATDTQYF

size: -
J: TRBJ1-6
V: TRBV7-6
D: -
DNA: TGTGCCAGCAGCTTAGCGGAGGGAGCACCCCTCCACTTT
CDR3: CASSLAEGAPLHF

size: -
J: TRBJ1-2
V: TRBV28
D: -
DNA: TGTGCCAGCAGTTTTTGGTCAGAAGTAGGGGGGGCATACGGCTACACCTTC
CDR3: CASSFWSEVGGAYGYTF